Shown below are 15 T cell receptor beta chains from a single sample sequenced in a study of blood T cell repertoires in COVID-19. The method was immunoSEQ multiplex PCR; TCRdb's version includes in-frame clones alone and lacks a portion of them. Of 100,000 to 150,000 clones in the sample, under 90% were seen once. Sequenced material: PBMCs or T cells enriched from blood (not recorded which). The receptors come from a man aged 40-49 years with acute COVID-19.

This clone was observed once. This sequence joins TRBV25-1 and TRBJ1-4; D perhaps matches TRBD1 (5 bases). Trimming removed 5 bases from V and 7 bases from J, with 14 bases in between. CDR3 length equals 14 residues. The germline V gene encodes CDR1 MGHDK and CDR2 SYGVNS. DNA for the CDR3: TGTGCCAGCAGTAGGCAGGGAAGGGGTGAAAAACTGTTTTTT. Translating it yields CASSRQGRGEKLFF.

This chain connects TRBV7-2 to TRBJ2-7, with TRBD2 matching over 10 bases. V was clipped by 0 bases and J by 4 bases; unmatched bases: 0. The CDR3 spans 14 residues. Germline loops: CDR1 SGHTA, CDR2 FQGNSA. The CDR3 here is CASSLASGRYEQYF. The CDR3 region has the DNA TGTGCCAGCAGCTTAGCTAGCGGGAGGTACGAGCAGTACTTC. Full variable domain (outside the CDR3, taken from reference TRBV7-2 and TRBJ2-7): GAGVSQSPSNKVTEKGKDVELRCDPISGHTALYWYRQSLGQGLEFLIYFQGNSAPDKSGLPSDRFSAERTGGSVSTLTIQRTQQEDSAVYLCASSLASGRYEQYFGPGTRLTVT.

For the CDR3, the DNA is TGTGCCAGCAGGAACCTTGGACAGGGCACTGAAGCTTTCTTT. Its translation: CASRNLGQGTEAFF. The rearrangement joins TRBV6-5 to TRBJ1-1; the match to TRBD1 covers 8 bases. The V gene's germline CDR1 is MNHEY and CDR2 SVGAGI. The V segment lost 6 bases and the J segment 4 bases; nucleotides outside the gene matches: 7. This CDR3 has 14 residues.

The chain has TRBV10-3 and TRBJ2-7; 8 nucleotides agree with TRBD2. V dropped 8 bases and J dropped 5; count of bases not matched to a gene: 11. The length of the CDR3 is 14 residues. CDR1 and CDR2 from the germline V gene are ENHRY and SYGVKD. The CDR3 nucleotides are TGTGCCATCGGAACTAGCGGAGCACCCGACGAGCAGTACTTC. It codes for CAIGTSGAPDEQYF.

This clone was counted once. The sample carries other DNA sequences with the same CDR3. The rearrangement links TRBV5-1 to TRBJ1-4; 8 bases are a match to TRBD1. Looked up from germline, CDR1 is SGHRS and CDR2 is YFSETQ. V was pared by 0 bases and J by 8 bases, with 0 bases of the junction left unmatched. The CDR3 runs 13 residues. The CDR3 here is CASSLGQGEKLFF. The CDR3 DNA reads as TGCGCCAGCAGCTTGGGACAGGGGGAAAAACTGTTTTTT. The full variable domain, with the rest looked up from reference TRBV5-1 and TRBJ1-4, is KAGVTQTPRYLIKTRGQQVTLSCSPISGHRSVSWYQQTPGQGLQFLFEYFSETQRNKGNFPGRFSGRQFSNSRSEMNVSTLELGDSALYLCASSLGQGEKLFFGSGTQLSVL.

The chain links TRBV2 to TRBJ2-1; a weak D match, TRBD2 (7 bases). V lost 0 bases and J 7 bases, leaving 16 bases between the germline ends. The CDR3 totals 16 residues. The germline V gene encodes CDR1 SNHLY and CDR2 FYNNEI. The CDR3 bases are TGTGCCAGCAGTGAAGCCCCGGGGGAGGGGACAAATGAGCAGTTCTTC. It codes for CASSEAPGEGTNEQFF.

J is TRBJ2-2 and V is TRBV9, with TRBD2 matching over 8 bases. The junction had 8 bases not matched to a gene; V was cut back by 4 bases and J by 3 bases. CDR1 is SGDLS and CDR2 is YYNGEE in the germline V gene. The length of the CDR3 is 16 residues. CDR3 protein: CASSFGVAGHTGELFF. In nucleotides, the CDR3 is TGTGCCAGCAGCTTCGGGGTAGCGGGACACACCGGGGAGCTGTTTTTT.

This rearrangement joins TRBV20-1 to TRBJ1-2; a weak D match, TRBD1 (5 bases). CDR3 length equals 11 residues. The V end was cut by 5 bases, the J end by 8 bases, with 12 bases between. Germline-derived CDR1 and CDR2 are DFQATT and SNEGSKA (reference sequence). The CDR3 sequence: CSAVGGVGYTF. As DNA, the CDR3 is TGCAGTGCTGTCGGGGGGGTAGGCTACACCTTC.

The rearrangement links TRBV3-1 (or the pseudogene TRBV3-2) to TRBJ1-5, with D maybe TRBD1 (5 bases). Germline V gene data show CDR1 as LGHDT and CDR2 as YNNKEL (reference sequence). V was clipped by 2 bases and J by 7 bases, with 12 bases between them. The CDR3 consists of 14 residues. In DNA, the CDR3 is TGTGCCAGCAGCCAATCGGGGGGTGGGCAGCCCCAGCATTTT. Its translation is CASSQSGGGQPQHF.

This chain links TRBV28 with TRBJ2-5; 8 bases line up with TRBD1. Germline CDR1 and CDR2: MDHEN and SYDVKM. The CDR3 has 13 amino acids. V shed 6 bases, J shed 1 base, and the junction held 1 base outside the gene matches. In DNA form, the CDR3 reads TGTGCCAGCAGGACAGGGGCCCAAGAGACCCAGTACTTC. Its translation: CASRTGAQETQYF.

This clone was detected only once. The CDR3 sequence: CASSLLSEGSGGNTIYF. Here the CDR3 DNA reads TGTGCCAGCAGCCTCTTATCTGAGGGTAGTGGTGGAAACACCATATATTTT. The chain carries TRBV3-1 (or the pseudogene TRBV3-2) and TRBJ1-3; no clear D. Germline V lookup: CDR1 LGHDT, CDR2 YNNKEL (reference sequence). Trimming removed 4 bases from V and 3 bases from J, with 19 bases in between. The CDR3 covers 17 residues.

DNA for the CDR3: TGCGCCAGCAGCCTCCTGGGTAGCGGGAGTTTTTATGAGCAGTTCTTC. Translating gives CASSLLGSGSFYEQFF. This chain links TRBV5-1 with TRBJ2-1; 9 bases are shared with TRBD2. V lost 4 bases, J lost 8 bases, and 13 bases stayed unmatched. The CDR3 covers 16 residues. The germline V gene encodes CDR1 SGHRS and CDR2 YFSETQ.

The CDR3 DNA reads as TGTGCCAGCTCACCGGCGGCTAACTATGGCTACACCTTC. It encodes CASSPAANYGYTF. V and J are TRBV18 and TRBJ1-2; the D is unclear. Per the germline V gene, CDR1 is KGHSH and CDR2 is LQKENI. This CDR3 is 13 amino acids long. Trimming cost V 3 bases and J 0 bases, with 5 bases left between them.

CDR3 bases: TGCAGCGTTGAAGATCTTCGGACACTCGGGGCTTTCTTT. It translates to CSVEDLRTLGAFF. This sequence joins TRBV29-1 and TRBJ1-1; a possible D gene is TRBD1 (5 bases). Germline V CDR1 and CDR2: SQVTM, ANQGSEA. The CDR3 contains 13 residues. Trimming cost V 0 bases and J 11 bases, with 16 bases left between them.

The rearrangement uses TRBV4-1 and TRBJ1-5, with D perhaps TRBD1 (6 bases). CDR3 length: 16 amino acids. The V and J ends lost 3 bases and 3 bases respectively, with 15 bases between them. Germline assignment: CDR1 MGHRA and CDR2 YSYEKL. The CDR3 DNA follows: TGCGCCAGCAGCCATGCCTCCACAGGGTTCAATCAGCCCCAGCATTTT. This translates into CASSHASTGFNQPQHF.